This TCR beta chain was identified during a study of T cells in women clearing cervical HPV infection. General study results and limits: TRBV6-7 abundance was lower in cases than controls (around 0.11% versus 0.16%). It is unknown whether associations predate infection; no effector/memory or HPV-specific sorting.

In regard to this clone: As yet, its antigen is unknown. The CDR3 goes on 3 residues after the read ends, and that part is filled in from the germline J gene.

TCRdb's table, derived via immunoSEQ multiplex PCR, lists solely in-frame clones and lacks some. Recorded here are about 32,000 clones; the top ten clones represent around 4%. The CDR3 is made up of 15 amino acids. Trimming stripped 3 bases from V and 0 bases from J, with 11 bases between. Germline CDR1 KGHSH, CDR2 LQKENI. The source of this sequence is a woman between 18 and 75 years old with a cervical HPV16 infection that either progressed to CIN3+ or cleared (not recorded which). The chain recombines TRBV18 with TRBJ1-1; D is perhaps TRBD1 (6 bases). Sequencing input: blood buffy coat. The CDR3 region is CASSPIQGLNTEAFF. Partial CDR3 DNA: TGTGCCAGCTCACCCATACAGGGCCTGAACACTGAA.